Sequencing of this T cell receptor (beta chain) was carried out in a study of blood T cell repertoires in COVID-19. Clones were sequenced by immunoSEQ multiplex PCR, and TCRdb holds only the in-frame ones, with some missing. The sample contains some 300,000 clones, around 90% of which appear only once. Germline lookup yields CDR1 SGHTA and CDR2 FQGNSA. This CDR3 comprises 12 residues. V was pared by 3 bases and J by 7 bases, with 10 bases between. The chain carries TRBV7-2 and TRBJ2-7; possible D gene TRBD2, 6 bases. The sequencing sample was made of peripheral blood. The TCR sequence derives from a man younger than 30 with active or convalescent COVID-19. The CDR3 protein is CASSFRGREQYF. CDR3 bases: TGTGCCAGCAGCTTTCGGGGGAGGGAGCAGTACTTC.